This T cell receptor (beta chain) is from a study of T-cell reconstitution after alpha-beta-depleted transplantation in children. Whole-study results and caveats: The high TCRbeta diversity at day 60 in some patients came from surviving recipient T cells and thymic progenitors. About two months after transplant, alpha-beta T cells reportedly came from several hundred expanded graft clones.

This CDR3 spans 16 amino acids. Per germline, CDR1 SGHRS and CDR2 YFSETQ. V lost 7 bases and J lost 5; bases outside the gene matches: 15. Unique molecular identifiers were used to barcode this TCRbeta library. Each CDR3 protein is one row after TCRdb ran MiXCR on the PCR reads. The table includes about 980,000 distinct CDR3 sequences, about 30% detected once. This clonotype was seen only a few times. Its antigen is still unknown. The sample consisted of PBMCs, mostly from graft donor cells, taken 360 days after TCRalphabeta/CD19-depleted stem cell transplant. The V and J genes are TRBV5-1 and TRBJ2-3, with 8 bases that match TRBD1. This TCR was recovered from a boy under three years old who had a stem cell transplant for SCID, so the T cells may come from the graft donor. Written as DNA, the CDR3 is TGCGCCAGCTCCCCATACCCAGGGACAGGAATAGATACGCAGTATTTT. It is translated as CASSPYPGTGIDTQYF.